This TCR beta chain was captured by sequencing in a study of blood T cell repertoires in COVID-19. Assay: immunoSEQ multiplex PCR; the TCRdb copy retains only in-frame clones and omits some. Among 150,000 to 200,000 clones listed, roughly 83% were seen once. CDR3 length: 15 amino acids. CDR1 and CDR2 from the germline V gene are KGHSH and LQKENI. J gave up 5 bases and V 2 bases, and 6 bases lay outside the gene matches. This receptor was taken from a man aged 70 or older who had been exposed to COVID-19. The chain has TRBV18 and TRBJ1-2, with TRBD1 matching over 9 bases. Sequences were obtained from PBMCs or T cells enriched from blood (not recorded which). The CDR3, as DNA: TGTGCCAGCTCACCAGCCAAGACAGGGGGATATGGCTACACCTTC. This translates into CASSPAKTGGYGYTF.